This T cell receptor (beta chain) was profiled in a study of regulatory T cells in long-lasting Graves disease. Time point meaning: newly diagnosed GD, antithyroid drugs for less than 3 months. PBMCs provided the RNA from which the TCR library was made. Building of the TCR beta libraries involved iRepertoire HTBI primers and Arm-PCR of CDR3 regions. One entry per CDR3 protein results from TCRdb running MiXCR on the multiplex PCR reads. The table has around 420,000 distinct CDR3 sequences, about 15% seen once. Germline trimming cut 5 bases from V and 5 bases from J; bases unmatched to any gene: 5. The germline V gene encodes CDR1 MNHNS and CDR2 SASEGT. This CDR3 is built from 15 residues. This same sample was also part of a study on T cells in Graves' hyperthyroidism and ophthalmopathy. This second study notes: Diagnoses were made from clinical symptoms, serum measures (thyroxine and TRAb), thyroid ultrasound and orbital computed tomography. Most thyroid clonotypes expanded above 0.001 appeared in blood too.

The sequencing here drew on peripheral blood mononuclear cells (PBMCs), taken at new diagnosis, from a patient treated with antithyroid drugs. The chain employs TRBV6-1 and TRBJ1-6; 8 nucleotides align to TRBD1. The clonotype originates from a woman aged 40 to 49 with Graves disease. DNA of the CDR3: TGTGCCAGCAGTCCTGACAGGGGAAATAATTCACCCCTCCACTTT. Translating it yields CASSPDRGNNSPLHF.